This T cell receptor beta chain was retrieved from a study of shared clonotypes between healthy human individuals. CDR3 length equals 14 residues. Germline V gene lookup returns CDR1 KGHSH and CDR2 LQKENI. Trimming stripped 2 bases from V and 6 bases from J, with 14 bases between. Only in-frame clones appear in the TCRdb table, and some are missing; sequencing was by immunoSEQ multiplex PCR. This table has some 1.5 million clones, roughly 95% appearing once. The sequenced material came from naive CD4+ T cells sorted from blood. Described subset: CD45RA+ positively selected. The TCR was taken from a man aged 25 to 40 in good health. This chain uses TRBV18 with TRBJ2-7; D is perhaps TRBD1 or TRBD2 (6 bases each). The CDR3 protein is CASSPAGGEGEQYF. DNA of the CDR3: TGTGCCAGCTCACCAGCCGGGGGCGAGGGCGAGCAGTACTTC. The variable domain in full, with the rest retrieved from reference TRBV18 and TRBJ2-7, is NAGVMQNPRHLVRRRGQEARLRCSPMKGHSHVYWYRQLPEEGLKFMVYLQKENIIDESGMPKERFSAEFPKEGPSILRIQQVVRGDSAAYFCASSPAGGEGEQYFGPGTRLTVT.